This T cell receptor (beta chain) was retrieved from a study of blood T cell repertoires in COVID-19 (dated by TCRdb to 2020 to 2021). Regarding the complete study: Samples from collaborators originated in the United States, Italy and Spain and spanned both the acute and convalescent phases of COVID-19. The prospective study material was composed of cDNA or gDNA derived from T cells, B-cell-depleted T cells, or PBMCs. Deeply sampled blood TCRbeta repertoires from subjects exposed to, actively infected with, or recovered from COVID-19 were included in the dataset. The repertoires were released in a freely available public database meant as a resource for research on the immune response to SARS-CoV-2. The samples were drawn from the first 160 participants of the ongoing ImmuneRACE study and from 1,254 subjects provided by 6 global collaborators. Sample metadata almost always included a de-identified subject ID, COVID-19 status, age in years and sex. HLA class I and class II types, where available, came from metadata supplied by the sample provider rather than from assay-based typing. Broad study findings and their caveats: Clinical and demographic metadata were provided uncurated, with the amount varying by source and participant.

Each collaborating institution followed its own protocols to collect whole blood in K2EDTA tubes. For TCRbeta analysis, collaborator samples were shipped as frozen whole blood, as isolated PBMCs, or as DNA extracted from either sample type. The immunoSEQ Assay, a bias-controlled multiplex PCR, was used to amplify TCRbeta CDR3 regions from genomic DNA. Per the authors' processing: The number of nucleated cells in each sample was estimated from the amplification of reference gene primers within the assay. Sequence reads were collapsed and filtered to measure the absolute abundance of every unique TCRbeta CDR3 rearrangement. For each sample, productive Simpson clonality was calculated as the square root of Simpson's diversity index over productive rearrangements. TCRdb took over this immuneACCESS table, retaining in-frame rearrangements with V and J assigned. Such tables are incomplete; in checked studies, under half of the missing clones stem from an unresolved V gene, and the remainder is unexplained. That table gives V, J and clone size, and the DNA gave D and trimming. The sample records 210,000 or so clones, roughly 86% of which are singletons. Clones ranked in the top ten supply approximately 5.1% of the sample.

In the germline V gene, CDR1 corresponds to SGHVS and CDR2 to FNYEAQ. From cysteine to phenylalanine, the CDR3 is 12 amino acids long. Left in the record is the CDR3 DNA by itself, 36 bases read in frame from the first base. V and J are truncated by 4 bases and 6 bases respectively, leaving an intervening sequence of 10 bases. Comments on this clone: Its antigen remains undetermined. No much larger clone exists at a distance of one base, and base qualities are not known.

The clonotype was recovered from a woman between 65 and 79 years old with active or convalescent COVID-19. Material for sequencing was peripheral blood. The chain links TRBV7-6 with TRBJ2-7; no confident D gene assignment can be made. The CDR3 is CASSSASREQYF. The DNA sequence is as follows: TGTGCCAGCAGCTCTGCGTCCCGCGAGCAGTACTTC.